This T cell receptor (beta chain) was obtained from a study of blood T cell repertoires in COVID-19. For the study at large: Specimens from acute and convalescent COVID-19 originated in the United States, Italy and Spain.

Germline CDR1 MNHEY, CDR2 SVGAGI. This CDR3 has 13 amino acids. The germline V and J ends were trimmed by 4 bases and 8 bases, with 14 bases remaining between them. Some clones are missing from TCRdb's copy, which holds only in-frame ones; the method was immunoSEQ multiplex PCR. The sample yields approximately 390,000 clones, around 87% seen once. The receptor comes from a man aged 18 to 30 with active or convalescent COVID-19. The sequenced sample was peripheral blood. The chain is built from TRBV6-5 and TRBJ1-2; D is uncertain. Here the CDR3 DNA reads TGTGCCAGCAGTTCCCCAGGTGTCGGAGGCTACACCTTC. Its translation is CASSSPGVGGYTF.